These 4 T cell receptor beta chains share one sample of origin, sequenced in a study of blood T cells in healthy people across ages. Through a sample-barcoded 5' primer and a J-beta primer mix, a second PCR was run for roughly 6 to 12 cycles. Using its own MiXCR run on the 5' RACE reads, TCRdb lists one record per CDR3 protein. The table records around 650,000 distinct CDR3 sequences, 40% to 50% of them present only once. Sequencing input: blood. These receptors all stem from a man older than 75 in good health.

The chain links TRBV3-1 to TRBJ1-4; 7 bases match TRBD1. From germline, CDR1 is LGHDT and CDR2 YNNKEL (reference sequence). With V trimmed by 4 bases and J by 6 bases, 11 bases remained unmatched. The CDR3 has 16 residues. CDR3 sequence (DNA): TGTGCCAGCAGCCTAAGCGACAGGGTAGAGGATGAAAAACTGTTTTTT. Protein sequence: CASSLSDRVEDEKLFF.

In this sample, this clonotype turned up once. This may stem from a read error, because a much larger clone lies one nucleotide away. J is TRBJ2-1 and V is TRBV2; 8 positions match TRBD1. The germline CDR1 and CDR2 sequences are SNHLY and FYNNEI. CDR3 length equals 14 residues. V shed 6 bases, J shed 13 bases, and the junction held 14 bases outside the gene matches. CDR3 amino acids: CASRMTGVGETQFF. The CDR3 nucleotides read TGTGCCAGCAGGATGACAGGGGTGGGAGAGACCCAGTTCTTC.

The table lists this clonotype with a few counts. V usage is TRBV11-2 and J usage is TRBJ1-6; possibly TRBD1 for D (5 bases). V was trimmed by 1 base and J by 0 bases, leaving 7 bases between them. CDR3 size: 16 residues. Germline-derived CDR1 and CDR2 are SGHAT and FQNNGV. The CDR3 loop reads CASSLAGTSYNSPLHF. The CDR3 region has the DNA TGTGCCAGCAGCTTAGCTGGGACCTCCTATAATTCACCCCTCCACTTT.

J is TRBJ2-3 and V is TRBV7-3; D possibly matches TRBD1 or TRBD2 (5 bases each). Germline values: CDR1 SGHTA, CDR2 FQGTGA. The CDR3 extends over 15 amino acids. V dropped 4 bases and J dropped 3 bases, with 14 bases sitting between them. The chain's CDR3 is CASSSGMGDTDTQYF. The CDR3 DNA reads as TGTGCCAGCAGCTCGGGGATGGGGGATACAGATACGCAGTATTTT.